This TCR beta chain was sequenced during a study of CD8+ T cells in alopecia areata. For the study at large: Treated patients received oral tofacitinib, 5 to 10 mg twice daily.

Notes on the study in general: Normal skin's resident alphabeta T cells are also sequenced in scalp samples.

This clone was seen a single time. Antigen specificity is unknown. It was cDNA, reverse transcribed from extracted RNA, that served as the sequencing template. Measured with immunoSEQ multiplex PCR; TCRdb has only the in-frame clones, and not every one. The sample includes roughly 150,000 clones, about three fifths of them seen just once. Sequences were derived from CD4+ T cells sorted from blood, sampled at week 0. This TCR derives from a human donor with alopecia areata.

DNA for the CDR3: TGCAGCGTTGAAGATGGGGGCAGACACACTGAAGCTTTCTTT. Amino acids: CSVEDGGRHTEAFF. The chain links TRBV29-1 to TRBJ1-1; TRBD1 might be the D (6 bases). The germline V and J ends were trimmed by 0 bases and 3 bases, with 11 bases remaining between them. This CDR3 contains 14 residues. In germline, CDR1 is SQVTM, CDR2 ANQGSEA.